The sequence of this T cell receptor beta chain was determined in a study of shared clonotypes between healthy human individuals. With regard to this clone: The target antigen is unknown.

The CDR3 loop spans 15 amino acids. The V gene end was trimmed by 4 bases and the J gene end by 2 bases; junction bases not matched to a gene: 6. In germline, CDR1 is SGHRS, CDR2 YFSETQ. TCRdb's table, derived via immunoSEQ multiplex PCR, lists solely in-frame clones and lacks some. In the table there are a few hundred thousand clones, approximately 97% of which are singletons. Study observations and caveats: Clonotype sharing across several donors was observed for approximately 5% of naive CD4 clonotypes.

The rearrangement joins TRBV5-1 to TRBJ2-3; 8 positions match TRBD1. This receptor was obtained from a young woman in good health. The material sequenced was naive CD4+ T cells sorted from blood. The sample's subset: CD45RA+ positively selected. DNA of the CDR3: TGCGCCAGCAGCCCGGGACAGGAGTTCACAGATACGCAGTATTTT. It encodes CASSPGQEFTDTQYF.